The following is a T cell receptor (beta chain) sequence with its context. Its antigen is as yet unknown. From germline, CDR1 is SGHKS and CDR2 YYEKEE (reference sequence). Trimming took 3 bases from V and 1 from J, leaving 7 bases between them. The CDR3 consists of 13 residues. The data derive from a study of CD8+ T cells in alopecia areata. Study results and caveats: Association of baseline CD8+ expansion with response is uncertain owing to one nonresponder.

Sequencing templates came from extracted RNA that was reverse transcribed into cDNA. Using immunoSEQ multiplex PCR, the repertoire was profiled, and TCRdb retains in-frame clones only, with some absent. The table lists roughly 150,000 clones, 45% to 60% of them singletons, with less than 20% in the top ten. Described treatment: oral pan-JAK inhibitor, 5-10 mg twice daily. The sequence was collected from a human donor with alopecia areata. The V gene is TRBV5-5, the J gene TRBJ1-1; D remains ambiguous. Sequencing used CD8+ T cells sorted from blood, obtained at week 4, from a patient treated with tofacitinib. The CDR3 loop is CASSSIPNTEAFF. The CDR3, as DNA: TGTGCCAGCAGCTCCATCCCGAACACTGAAGCTTTCTTT.